This note documents a single T cell receptor (beta chain) sequence. Its antigen is undetermined. Trimming took 2 bases from V and 6 from J, leaving 14 bases between them. The CDR3 is 16 amino acids. Germline values: CDR1 SGHAT, CDR2 FQNNGV. This specimen comes from a study of Ad26.COV2.S vaccination and SARS-CoV-2 variants. Turning to the study itself: A participant enrolled in the COV1001 Ad26.COV2.S trial arm provided the sample. The vaccine Ad26.COV2.S was put into the muscle once, or twice with 56 days between.

Libraries were prepared by immunoSEQ multiplex PCR; TCRdb keeps only in-frame clonotypes and omits some of them. Here the sample spans around 240,000 clones, roughly 90% being singletons. Study results and caveats: Considerable breadth of spike-specific CD8+ and CD4+ T cell responses has reportedly been documented following vaccination. Measures of TCR breadth and depth may have fallen short of total T cell responses.

Treatment noted: roughly 18 received Ad26.COV2.S at low or high dose, single or two shots; several received placebo; per-sample allocation not given. Sampling was done on day 63 after the first vaccine or placebo injection. The V and J genes are TRBV11-2 and TRBJ1-6; D possibly corresponds to TRBD1 (6 bases). This clonotype originated in a person aged 18-65 years who received the Ad26.COV2.S COVID-19 vaccine or a placebo. The material was peripheral blood, obtained in a trial of Ad26.COV2.S vaccine versus placebo. The CDR3 loop is CASSLFAGQTNSPLHF. The CDR3 DNA sequence: TGTGCCAGCAGCTTATTTGCTGGACAGACTAATTCACCCCTCCACTTT.